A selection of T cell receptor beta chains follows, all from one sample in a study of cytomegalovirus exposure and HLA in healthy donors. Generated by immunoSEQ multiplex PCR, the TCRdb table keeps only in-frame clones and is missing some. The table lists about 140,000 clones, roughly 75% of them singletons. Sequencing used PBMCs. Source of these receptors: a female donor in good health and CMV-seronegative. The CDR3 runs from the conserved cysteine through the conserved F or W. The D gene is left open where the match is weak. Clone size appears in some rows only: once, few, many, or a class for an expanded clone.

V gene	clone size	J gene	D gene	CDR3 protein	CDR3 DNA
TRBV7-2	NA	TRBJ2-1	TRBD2	CASSLVSGGWNEQFF	TGTGCCAGCAGCTTAGTCAGCGGGGGTTGGAATGAGCAGTTCTTC
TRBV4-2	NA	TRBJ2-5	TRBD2	CASSQDLLAGGQTQYF	TGTGCCAGCAGCCAAGATCTACTAGCGGGAGGGCAGACCCAGTACTTC
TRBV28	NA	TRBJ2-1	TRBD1	CASSAPGTGDHEQFF	TGTGCCAGCAGTGCTCCCGGGACAGGGGACCATGAGCAGTTCTTC
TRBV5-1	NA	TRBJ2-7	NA	CASSLAQQGRGEQYF	TGCGCCAGCAGCTTGGCACAACAGGGCCGGGGTGAGCAGTACTTC
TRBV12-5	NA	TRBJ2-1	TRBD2	CASGLGREKGEQFF	TGTGCTAGTGGTTTAGGGCGGGAGAAGGGTGAGCAGTTCTTC
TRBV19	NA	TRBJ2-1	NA	CASSIGAGYNNEQFF	TGTGCCAGTAGTATAGGAGCGGGCTATAACAATGAGCAGTTCTTC
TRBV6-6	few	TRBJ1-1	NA	CASSDRSHTEAFF	TGTGCCAGCAGTGACAGGAGCCACACTGAAGCTTTCTTT
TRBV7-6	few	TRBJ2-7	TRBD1	CASSLVMGTGIGSYEQYF	TGTGCCAGCAGCTTAGTGATGGGGACAGGGATCGGCTCCTACGAGCAGTACTTC
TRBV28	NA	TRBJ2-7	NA	CASSSYGGGGSYEQYF	TGTGCCAGCAGTTCATATGGCGGCGGAGGATCCTACGAGCAGTACTTC
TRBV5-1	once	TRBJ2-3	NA	CASSSLGRDTQYF	TGCGCCAGCAGCTCCCTAGGTAGAGATACGCAGTATTTT
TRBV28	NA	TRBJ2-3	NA	CASSRSGGPGTDTQYF	TGTGCCAGCAGTCGCAGCGGTGGGCCGGGCACAGATACGCAGTATTTT
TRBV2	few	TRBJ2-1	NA	CASKELDNEQFF	TGTGCCAGCAAAGAACTAGACAATGAGCAGTTCTTC
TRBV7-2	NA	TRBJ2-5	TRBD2	CASSRGGAGQETQYF	TGTGCCAGCAGCCGCGGGGGTGCTGGGCAAGAGACCCAGTACTTC
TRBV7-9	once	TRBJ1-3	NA	CASSLDRVFSGNTIYF	TGTGCCAGCAGCTTAGACAGGGTATTCTCTGGAAACACCATATATTTT
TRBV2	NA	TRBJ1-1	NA	CASGENTEAFF	TGTGCCAGCGGAGAGAACACTGAAGCTTTCTTT
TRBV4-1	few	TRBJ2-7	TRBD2	CASSEPWGGRDYEQYF	TGCGCCAGCAGCGAACCCTGGGGGGGGAGAGACTACGAGCAGTACTTC
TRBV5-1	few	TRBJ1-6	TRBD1	CASSLRFQGAYNSPLHF	TGCGCCAGCAGCCTCCGCTTTCAGGGGGCCTATAATTCACCCCTCCACTTT
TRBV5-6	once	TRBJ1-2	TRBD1	CASSLTVPGQDYGYTF	TGTGCCAGCAGCTTGACCGTTCCGGGACAGGACTATGGCTACACCTTC
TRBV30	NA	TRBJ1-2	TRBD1	CAKGQKSFLYGYTF	TGTGCCAAGGGACAGAAGTCTTTCCTTTATGGCTACACCTTC
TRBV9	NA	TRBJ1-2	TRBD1	CASSAGTVSYGYTF	TGTGCCAGCAGCGCCGGGACAGTCAGCTATGGCTACACCTTC
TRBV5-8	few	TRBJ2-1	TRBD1	CASSDYGTANEQFF	TGTGCCAGCAGCGACTATGGGACAGCGAATGAGCAGTTCTTC
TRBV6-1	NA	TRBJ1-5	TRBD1	CASRAPGQNQPQHF	TGTGCCAGCAGGGCCCCGGGACAGAATCAGCCCCAGCATTTT
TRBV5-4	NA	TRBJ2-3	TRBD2	CASSRGLAGVEDTQYF	TGTGCCAGCAGCAGGGGACTAGCGGGAGTGGAAGATACGCAGTATTTT
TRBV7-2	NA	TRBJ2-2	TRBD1	CASSTGGATGELFF	TGTGCCAGCAGTACAGGGGGCGCAACCGGGGAGCTGTTTTTT
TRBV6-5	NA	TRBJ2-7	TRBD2	CASSYSSGSGYEQYF	TGTGCCAGCAGTTACTCTAGCGGGAGTGGTTACGAGCAGTACTTC
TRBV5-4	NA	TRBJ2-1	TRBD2	CASSLRLAGGGDEQFF	TGTGCCAGCAGCTTGCGGCTAGCGGGAGGTGGGGATGAGCAGTTCTTC
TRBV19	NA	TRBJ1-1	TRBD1	CASNPRTGAVMNTEAFF	TGTGCCAGTAACCCCCGGACAGGGGCGGTTATGAACACTGAAGCTTTCTTT
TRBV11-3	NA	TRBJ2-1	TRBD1	CASSKQGALSSYNEQFF	TGTGCCAGCAGCAAACAGGGGGCCCTCTCCTCCTACAATGAGCAGTTCTTC
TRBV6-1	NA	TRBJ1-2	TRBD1	CASSERTGGYGYTF	TGTGCCAGCAGTGAGAGGACAGGGGGGTATGGCTACACCTTC
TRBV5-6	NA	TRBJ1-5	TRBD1	CASSFWGQGVLFSNQPQHF	TGTGCCAGCAGCTTCTGGGGACAGGGGGTGCTTTTTAGCAATCAGCCCCAGCATTTT
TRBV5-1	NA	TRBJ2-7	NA	CASKQAGSYEQYF	TGCGCCAGCAAGCAGGCAGGTTCCTACGAGCAGTACTTC
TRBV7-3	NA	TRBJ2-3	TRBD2	CASSLTHILAGGTDTQYF	TGTGCCAGCAGCTTAACCCATATACTAGCGGGGGGGACAGATACGCAGTATTTT
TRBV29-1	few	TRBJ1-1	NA	CSVGMRDETEAFF	TGCAGCGTTGGCATGCGGGATGAGACTGAAGCTTTCTTT
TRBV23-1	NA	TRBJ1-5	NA	CASSSSRVPRNQPQHF	TGCGCCAGCAGTTCATCCAGGGTTCCTCGCAATCAGCCCCAGCATTTT
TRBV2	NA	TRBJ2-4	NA	CASSPGISSAKNIQYF	TGTGCCAGCAGTCCCGGGATCTCGAGCGCCAAAAACATTCAGTACTTC
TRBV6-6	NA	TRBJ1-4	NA	CASSLRGEKLFF	TGTGCCAGCAGTCTCAGGGGTGAAAAACTGTTTTTT
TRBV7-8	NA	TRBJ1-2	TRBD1	CASSLEVRQGANYGYTF	TGTGCCAGCAGCTTAGAAGTAAGACAGGGGGCAAACTATGGCTACACCTTC
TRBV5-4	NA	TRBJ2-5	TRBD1	CASSETGQGLETQYF	TGTGCCAGCAGCGAGACAGGACAGGGGCTTGAGACCCAGTACTTC
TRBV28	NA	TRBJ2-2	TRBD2	CASRPGLVATGELFF	TGTGCCAGCCGCCCGGGACTAGTCGCCACCGGGGAGCTGTTTTTT
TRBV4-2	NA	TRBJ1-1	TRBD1	CASSQARDRGGMNTEAFF	TGTGCCAGCAGCCAAGCCAGAGACAGGGGGGGGATGAACACTGAAGCTTTCTTT
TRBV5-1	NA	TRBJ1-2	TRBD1	CASSLGTGNYGYTF	TGCGCCAGCAGCTTGGGGACAGGGAACTATGGCTACACCTTC
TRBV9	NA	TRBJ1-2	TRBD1	CASSALQGYGYPF	TGTGCCAGCAGCGCCCTACAGGGGTATGGCTACCCCTTC
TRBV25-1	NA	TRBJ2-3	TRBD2	CASTLRGAAGDTQYF	TGTGCCAGCACGTTGCGGGGGGCCGCGGGAGATACGCAGTATTTT
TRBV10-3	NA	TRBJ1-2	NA	CAISLTGEGYYGYTF	TGTGCCATCAGTTTGACGGGGGAAGGATACTATGGCTACACCTTC
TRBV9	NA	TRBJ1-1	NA	CASSVGPTGDTEAFF	TGTGCCAGCAGCGTAGGCCCCACGGGGGACACTGAAGCTTTCTTT
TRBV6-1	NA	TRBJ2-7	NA	CASSETGYYEQYF	TGTGCCAGCAGTGAAACAGGGTACTACGAGCAGTACTTC
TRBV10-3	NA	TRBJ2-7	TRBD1	CAIRSGTGGNEQYF	TGTGCCATCAGATCCGGGACAGGGGGAAACGAGCAGTACTTC
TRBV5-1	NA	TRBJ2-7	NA	CASSWQGGPYEQYF	TGCGCCAGCAGCTGGCAGGGGGGCCCCTACGAGCAGTACTTC
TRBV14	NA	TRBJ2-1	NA	CASSQASGLGNEQFF	TGTGCCAGCAGCCAAGCCAGCGGGCTTGGGAATGAGCAGTTCTTC
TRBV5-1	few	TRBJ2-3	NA	CASRRGAPTDTQYF	TGCGCCAGCAGGCGTGGGGCCCCTACAGATACGCAGTATTTT
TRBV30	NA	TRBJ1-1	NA	CASSRVTNTEAFF	TGTGCCTCAAGTCGGGTTACGAACACTGAAGCTTTCTTT
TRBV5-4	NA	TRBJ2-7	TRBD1	CASRSRDSSYEQYF	TGTGCCAGCAGAAGCCGGGACAGCTCCTACGAGCAGTACTTC
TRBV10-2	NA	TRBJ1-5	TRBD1	CASTPDRGRFQPQHF	TGCGCCAGCACCCCGGACAGGGGGCGCTTTCAGCCCCAGCATTTT
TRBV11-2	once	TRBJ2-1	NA	CASSDLPGDNEQFF	TGTGCCAGCAGCGATTTGCCCGGGGACAATGAGCAGTTCTTC
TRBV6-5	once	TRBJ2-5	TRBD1	CASSMDRGRGETQYF	TGTGCCAGCAGTATGGACAGGGGCCGGGGGGAGACCCAGTACTTC
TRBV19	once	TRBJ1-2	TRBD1	CASSSTGEYGYTF	TGTGCCAGTAGCTCGACAGGGGAGTATGGCTACACCTTC
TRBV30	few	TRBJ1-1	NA	CAWNHRGSWNTEAFF	TGTGCCTGGAACCACCGAGGCAGCTGGAACACTGAAGCTTTCTTT
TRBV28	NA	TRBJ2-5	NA	CASIPADRGETQYF	TGTGCCAGCATCCCCGCCGACCGGGGAGAGACCCAGTACTTC
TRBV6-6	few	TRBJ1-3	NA	CASRSNNRDTIYF	TGTGCCAGCAGGTCCAACAACCGGGACACCATATATTTT